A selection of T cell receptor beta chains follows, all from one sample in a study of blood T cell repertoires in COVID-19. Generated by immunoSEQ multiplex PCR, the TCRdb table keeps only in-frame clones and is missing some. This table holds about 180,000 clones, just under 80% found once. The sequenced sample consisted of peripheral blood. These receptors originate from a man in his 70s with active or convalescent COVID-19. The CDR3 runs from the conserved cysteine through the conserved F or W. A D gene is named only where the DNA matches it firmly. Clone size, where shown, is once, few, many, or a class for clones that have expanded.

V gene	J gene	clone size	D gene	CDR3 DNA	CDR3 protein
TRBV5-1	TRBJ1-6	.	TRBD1	TGCGCCAGCAGCTTGGGGCCCACGGGACAGGGGTTGATTGGATCACCCCTCCACTTT	CASSLGPTGQGLIGSPLHF
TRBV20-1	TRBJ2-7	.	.	TGCAGTGCTAGTGTAACAGAGTTATCCTACGAGCAGTACTTC	CSASVTELSYEQYF
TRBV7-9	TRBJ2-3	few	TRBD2	TGTGCCAGCAACTCCTGGGGGGGGAGGTCGGATACGCAGTATTTT	CASNSWGGRSDTQYF
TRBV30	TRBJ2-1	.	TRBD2	TGTGCCTGGAGACCCGGGACTAGCAATGAGCAGTTCTTC	CAWRPGTSNEQFF
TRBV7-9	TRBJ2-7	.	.	TGTGCCAGCAGCTTACCGAGGGAGATCTACGAGCAGTACTTC	CASSLPREIYEQYF
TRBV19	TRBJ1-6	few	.	TGTGCCAGTAGTATAGATGGCCCCCAGTCTGGTAATTCACCCCTCCACTTT	CASSIDGPQSGNSPLHF
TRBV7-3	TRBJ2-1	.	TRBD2	TGTGCCAGCAGCAAAGCGGGAGGGCGCGGCAATGAGCAGTTCTTC	CASSKAGGRGNEQFF
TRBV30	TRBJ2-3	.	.	TGTGCCTGGAATGGCGGAGGCACAGATACGCAGTATTTT	CAWNGGGTDTQYF
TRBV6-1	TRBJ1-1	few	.	TGTGCCAGCAGTGAACGGTTGAACACTGAAGCTTTCTTT	CASSERLNTEAFF
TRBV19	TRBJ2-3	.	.	TGTGCCAGTAGCCCCCCCGGGTCAGATACGCAGTATTTT	CASSPPGSDTQYF
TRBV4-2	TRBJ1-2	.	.	TGTGCCAGCAGCCAAGTTACGGTCTATGGCTACACCTTC	CASSQVTVYGYTF
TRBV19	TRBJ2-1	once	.	TGTGCCAGTAGGGCGGGGTCGGTCTACAATGAGCAGTTCTTC	CASRAGSVYNEQFF
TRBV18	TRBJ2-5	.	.	TGTGCCAGCTCAGATACAACATGGCCACAAGAGACCCAGTACTTC	CASSDTTWPQETQYF
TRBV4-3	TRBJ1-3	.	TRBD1	TGCGCCAGCAGCCCTAGAGAGGGGGCATTTGGAAACACCATATATTTT	CASSPREGAFGNTIYF
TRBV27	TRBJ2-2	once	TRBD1	TGTGCCAGCAGACGGAAACCGGGACAGGGGTACACCGGGGAGCTGTTTTTT	CASRRKPGQGYTGELFF
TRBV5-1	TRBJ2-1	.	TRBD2	TGCGCCAGCAGACCACCGGGACTAGTCGGCAATGAGCAGTTCTTC	CASRPPGLVGNEQFF
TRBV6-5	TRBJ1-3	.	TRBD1	TGTGCCACCGGGACAGGGGGCGTTAATGGAAACACCATATATTTT	CATGTGGVNGNTIYF
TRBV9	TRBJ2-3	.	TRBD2	TGTGCCAGCAGCGCCCTGACTAGCTACACAGATACGCAGTATTTT	CASSALTSYTDTQYF
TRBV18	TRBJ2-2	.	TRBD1	TGTGCCAGCTCATCCGGGACAGGGGGAAACACCGGGGAGCTGTTTTTT	CASSSGTGGNTGELFF
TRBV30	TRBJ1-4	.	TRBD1	TGTGCCTGGAGGCCCCTGGACAGGGGAGGTGAAAAACTGTTTTTT	CAWRPLDRGGEKLFF
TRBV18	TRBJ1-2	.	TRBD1	TGTGCCAGCTCACCACGGACAGGGGCGAATGGCTGCACCTTC	CASSPRTGANGCTF
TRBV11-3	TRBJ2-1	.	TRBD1	TGTGCCAGCAGCTTAAGGGGGGACAGGGCAGGGAATGAGCAGTTCTTC	CASSLRGDRAGNEQFF
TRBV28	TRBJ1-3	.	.	TGTGCTATGGGTAGCGGCTCTGGAAACACCATATATTTT	CAMGSGSGNTIYF
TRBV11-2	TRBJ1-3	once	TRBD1	TGTGCCAGCAGCCGCGGACAGGGTAACACCATATATTTT	CASSRGQGNTIYF
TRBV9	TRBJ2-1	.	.	TGTGCCAGCAGTAGGGGCCTAGCGAATGAGCAGTTCTTC	CASSRGLANEQFF
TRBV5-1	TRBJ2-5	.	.	.	CASTSTSGETQYF
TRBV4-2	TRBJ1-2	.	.	TGTGCCAGCAGCCAAGATCCCCAGACTAACTATGGCTACACCTTC	CASSQDPQTNYGYTF
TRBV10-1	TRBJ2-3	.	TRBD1	TGCGCCAGCAGCCGTTCCGGGACAGAGACAGATACGCAGTATTTT	CASSRSGTETDTQYF
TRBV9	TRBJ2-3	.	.	TGTGCCAGCAGCGTAGGGGGGCAGGGGATAACAGATACGCAGTATTTT	CASSVGGQGITDTQYF
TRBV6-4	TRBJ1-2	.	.	TGTGCCAACCCCCCAAGGGACACTTGTTTTGGCTACACCTTC	CANPPRDTCFGYTF
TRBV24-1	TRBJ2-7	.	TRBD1	TGTGCCACCAGTCCGGGACAGGGGGACGACGAGCAGTACTTC	CATSPGQGDDEQYF